These 15 T cell receptor beta chains originate from one sample sequenced in a study of cytotoxic CD8 clonotypes in ibrutinib-treated CLL. This table comes from immunoSEQ multiplex PCR, and its TCRdb copy is limited to in-frame clones, with some not included. The sample contains around 140,000 clones, approximately 85% of which appear only once. The sequencing here drew on PBMCs, taken after 24 months of ibrutinib treatment. These receptors all stem from a human donor with chronic lymphocytic leukemia.

The chain uses TRBV7-9 and TRBJ2-7; no clear D gene. V lost 5 bases and J 4 bases, leaving 12 bases between the germline ends. This CDR3 is built from 13 residues. Germline V lookup: CDR1 SEHNR, CDR2 FQNEAQ (reference sequence). The CDR3 DNA reads TGTGCCAGCAGCCCGTTGAACCCTTACGAGCAGTACTTC. It specifies CASSPLNPYEQYF.

This chain uses TRBV7-2 with TRBJ2-7; 11 bases agree with TRBD1. The CDR3 extends over 16 amino acids. The germline V gene encodes CDR1 SGHTA and CDR2 FQGNSA. V was pared by 0 bases and J by 2 bases, with 3 bases of the junction left unmatched. CDR3 in DNA: TGTGCCAGCAGCTTAGCGGGGACAGGGGGGGCCTACGAGCAGTACTTC. Translating it yields CASSLAGTGGAYEQYF. Complete variable domain (other parts from reference TRBV7-2 and TRBJ2-7): GAGVSQSPSNKVTEKGKDVELRCDPISGHTALYWYRQSLGQGLEFLIYFQGNSAPDKSGLPSDRFSAERTGGSVSTLTIQRTQQEDSAVYLCASSLAGTGGAYEQYFGPGTRLTVT.

The rearrangement links TRBV9 to TRBJ2-7, with 9 bases aligning to TRBD1. V lost 5 bases to trimming and J lost 6 bases; unmatched junction nucleotides: 3. Germline values: CDR1 SGDLS, CDR2 YYNGEE. The length of the CDR3 is 12 residues. CDR3 sequence (DNA): TGTGCCAGCAGTACGACAGGGGGCGAGCAGTACTTC. Translated: CASSTTGGEQYF. Filled out from reference TRBV9 and TRBJ2-7, the complete variable domain reads DSGVTQTPKHLITATGQRVTLRCSPRSGDLSVYWYQQSLDQGLQFLIQYYNGEERAKGNILERFSAQQFPDLHSELNLSSLELGDSALYFCASSTTGGEQYFGPGTRLTVT.

This chain connects TRBV7-8 to TRBJ2-3, with D unclear. Looked up from germline, CDR1 is SGHVS and CDR2 is FQNEAQ. V dropped 7 bases and J dropped 2 bases, with 13 bases sitting between them. The CDR3 contains 14 residues. The CDR3 region has the DNA TGTGCCAGCAACTCTTATCCCTCCACAGATACGCAGTATTTT. As protein: CASNSYPSTDTQYF. Looking up the rest from reference TRBV7-8 and TRBJ2-3 gives the full variable domain: GAGVSQSPRYKVAKRGQDVALRCDPISGHVSLFWYQQALGQGPEFLTYFQNEAQLDKSGLPSDRFFAERPEGSVSTLKIQRTQQEDSAVYLCASNSYPSTDTQYFGPGTRLTVL.

This clone was detected only a few times. The V and J genes are TRBV10-2 and TRBJ2-7; TRBD1 might be the D (6 bases). V was clipped by 5 bases and J by 9 bases, with 20 bases between them. Germline V gene lookup returns CDR1 WSHSY and CDR2 SAAADI. The CDR3 extends over 14 amino acids. The DNA for the CDR3 is TGCGCCAGCAGTCCTGGGGCAGGGGTGGGGCCGCAGTACTTC. This sequence encodes CASSPGAGVGPQYF.

J is TRBJ1-4 and V is TRBV4-1; 7 bases align to TRBD1. The CDR3 totals 15 residues. The V segment lost 1 base and the J segment 7 bases; nucleotides outside the gene matches: 6. Germline loops: CDR1 MGHRA, CDR2 YSYEKL. The CDR3 nucleotides are TGCGCCAGCAGCCAAGCCCGGGACAGAATTGAAAAACTGTTTTTT. It encodes CASSQARDRIEKLFF.

The chain couples TRBV7-2 to TRBJ2-1; possibly TRBD2 for D (6 bases). The CDR3 totals 16 residues. Trimming left V 3 bases short and J 8 bases short, with 20 bases between. Germline CDR1 reads SGHTA; CDR2 reads FQGNSA. CDR3 sequence reads: CASSFPGLRRADEQFF. CDR3 DNA: TGTGCCAGCAGCTTCCCGGGACTTAGGAGAGCGGATGAGCAGTTCTTC.

This clone was observed a single time. The J gene is TRBJ2-2, the V gene TRBV19; D not resolved. This CDR3 contains 14 residues. Trimming took off 4 bases at V and 3 bases at J, with 9 bases between the two ends. Germline V gene sequence: CDR1 LNHDA, CDR2 SQIVND (reference sequence). The CDR3 loop is CASSTRQYTGELFF. In nucleotides, the CDR3 is TGTGCCAGTAGTACCCGCCAGTACACCGGGGAGCTGTTTTTT.

The rearrangement links TRBV5-6 to TRBJ1-1; the match to TRBD1 covers 8 bases. J lost 9 bases, V lost 5 bases, and 6 bases had no gene match. The CDR3 runs 12 residues. The germline V gene encodes CDR1 SGHDT and CDR2 YYEEEE. Written as DNA, the CDR3 is TGTGCCAGCAGACAGGGGGGCGGTAAAGCTTTCTTT. Protein product: CASRQGGGKAFF.

This chain uses TRBV7-2 with TRBJ1-1; D is unclear. Germline CDR1 reads SGHTA; CDR2 reads FQGNSA. V lost 1 base and J lost 10, with 10 bases in between. The CDR3 runs 12 residues. In nucleotides, the CDR3 is TGTGCCAGCAGCTTAGACGGTCTCAGAGCTTTCTTT. Amino acid sequence: CASSLDGLRAFF.

The chain uses TRBV28 and TRBJ2-7; 7 bases are shared with TRBD1. With V trimmed by 6 bases and J by 3 bases, 8 bases remained unmatched. The V gene's germline CDR1 is MDHEN and CDR2 SYDVKM. The CDR3 runs 14 residues. The chain's CDR3 is CASRPPQGRYEQYF. The CDR3, as DNA: TGTGCCAGCAGGCCACCACAGGGGCGCTACGAGCAGTACTTC.

The chain employs TRBV13 and TRBJ2-2; 12 nucleotides agree with TRBD1. The CDR3 contains 20 residues. V shed 4 bases, J shed 1 base, and the junction held 13 bases outside the gene matches. Germline V gene lookup returns CDR1 PRHDT and CDR2 FYEKMQ (reference sequence). The CDR3 DNA is TGTGCCAGCAGCTCAGCAACCGGGACAGGGGGCATACGGAACACCGGGGAGCTGTTTTTT. Encoded protein: CASSSATGTGGIRNTGELFF.

The chain couples TRBV7-2 to TRBJ2-6; D remains ambiguous. Germline V gene data show CDR1 as SGHTA and CDR2 as FQGNSA. Trimming stripped 4 bases from V and 1 base from J, with 17 bases between. The CDR3 extends over 18 amino acids. The CDR3 DNA reads TGTGCCAGCAGCTCCCATGTAGGCCTGGCATCTGGGGCCAACGTCCTGACTTTC. Its translation is CASSSHVGLASGANVLTF. The variable domain in full, with the rest retrieved from reference TRBV7-2 and TRBJ2-6, is GAGVSQSPSNKVTEKGKDVELRCDPISGHTALYWYRQSLGQGLEFLIYFQGNSAPDKSGLPSDRFSAERTGGSVSTLTIQRTQQEDSAVYLCASSSHVGLASGANVLTFGAGSRLTVL.

The chain couples TRBV28 to TRBJ1-4, with 7 bases identical to TRBD1. The CDR3 runs to 14 residues. V lost 3 bases to trimming and J lost 13 bases; unmatched junction nucleotides: 11. Germline CDR1 MDHEN, CDR2 SYDVKM. The CDR3 nucleotides read TGTGCCAGCAGTTTCGACAGGGTCGTGACTCGACTGTTTTTT. Translated, it gives CASSFDRVVTRLFF.

This clone was seen once. This chain uses TRBV5-1 with TRBJ2-7, with a weak D call TRBD1 (6 bases). Trimming left V 5 bases short and J 5 bases short, with 20 bases between. The CDR3 consists of 15 residues. CDR1 SGHRS and CDR2 YFSETQ come from the germline V gene. CDR3 nucleotides: TGCGCCAGCAGTTCCAGCGACAGGCCCTTCGACGAGCAGTACTTC. Amino acids: CASSSSDRPFDEQYF.